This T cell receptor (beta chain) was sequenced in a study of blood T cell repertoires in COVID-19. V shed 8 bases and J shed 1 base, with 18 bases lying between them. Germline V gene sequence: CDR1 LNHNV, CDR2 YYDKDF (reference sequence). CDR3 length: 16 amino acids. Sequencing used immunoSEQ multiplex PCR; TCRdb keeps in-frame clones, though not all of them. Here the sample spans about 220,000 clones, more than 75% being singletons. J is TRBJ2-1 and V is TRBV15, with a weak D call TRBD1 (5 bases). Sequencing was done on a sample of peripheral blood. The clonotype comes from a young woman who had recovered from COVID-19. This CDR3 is CATRTNTGSSYNEQFF. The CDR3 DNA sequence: TGTGCCACCCGGACGAATACAGGATCATCCTACAATGAGCAGTTCTTC.